These 14 T cell receptor beta chains were all obtained from the same sample, sequenced in a study of shared clonotypes between healthy human individuals. Only in-frame clones appear in the TCRdb table, and some are missing; sequencing was by immunoSEQ multiplex PCR. The sample lists about 1.5 million clones; under 99% were seen once. The sequenced sample consisted of naive CD4+ T cells sorted from blood. Subset specified: CD45RA+ positively selected. These receptors were obtained from a man aged 25 to 40 in good health.

CDR3 DNA sequence: TGTGCCTGGAGTCCGAGGGGGGGTCAGCCCCAGCATTTT. This codes for CAWSPRGGQPQHF. V usage is TRBV30 and J usage is TRBJ1-5, with TRBD1 as a possible D gene (6 bases). Trimming cost V 2 bases and J 6 bases, with 11 bases left between them. Germline lookup yields CDR1 GTSNPN and CDR2 SVGIG (reference sequence). There are 13 residues in the CDR3.

This sequence joins TRBV29-1 and TRBJ2-1, with D unresolved. V lost 5 bases, J lost 1 base, and 9 bases lay in between. The CDR3 is 13 residues long. Germline CDR1 reads SQVTM; CDR2 reads ANQGSEA. The CDR3 region has the DNA TGCAGCGTTTACAGTGGTTCCTACAATGAGCAGTTCTTC. It yields the protein CSVYSGSYNEQFF.

J is TRBJ1-5 and V is TRBV5-1; 11 nucleotides line up with TRBD1. The V gene end was trimmed by 5 bases and the J gene end by 4 bases; junction bases not matched to a gene: 5. Germline V gene lookup returns CDR1 SGHRS and CDR2 YFSETQ. CDR3 length: 15 residues. The CDR3 region is CASSRTGGENQPQHF. As DNA, the CDR3 is TGCGCCAGCAGTCGGACAGGGGGCGAAAATCAGCCCCAGCATTTT.

The V gene is TRBV7-8, the J gene TRBJ1-2; D perhaps matches TRBD1 (5 bases). The CDR3 extends over 15 amino acids. The germline V gene encodes CDR1 SGHVS and CDR2 FQNEAQ. V lost 5 bases, J lost 4 bases, and 17 bases lay in between. In DNA form, the CDR3 reads TGTGCCAGCAGCCCAGCGGGGACGGCTATCTATGGCTACACCTTC. Protein: CASSPAGTAIYGYTF.

This rearrangement joins TRBV6-1 to TRBJ1-2; D is ambiguous. With 1 base removed from V and 4 bases from J, the gap between germline ends came to 4 bases. Germline V gene data show CDR1 as MNHNS and CDR2 as SASEGT. This CDR3 is built from 12 residues. The CDR3 DNA is TGTGCCAGCAGTGAAGTCATCTATGGCTACACCTTC. This encodes CASSEVIYGYTF.

CDR3 nucleotides: TGTGCCAGCAGTTTATGGGCGGGAGGAACCACAGATACGCAGTATTTT. It specifies CASSLWAGGTTDTQYF. V is TRBV27 and J is TRBJ2-3, with 8 bases fitting TRBD2. This CDR3 contains 16 residues. The germline V gene encodes CDR1 MNHEY and CDR2 SMNVEV (reference sequence). Trimming cost V 1 base and J 2 bases; bases outside gene matches: 5.

This sequence joins TRBV29-1 and TRBJ2-1, with a possible D match to TRBD2 (6 bases). V lost 1 base, J lost 0 bases, and 13 bases lay in between. CDR3 length: 16 residues. Germline CDR1 reads SQVTM; CDR2 reads ANQGSEA. CDR3 amino acids: CSVEGLRGSSYNEQFF. The CDR3 region has the DNA TGCAGCGTTGAAGGGCTACGGGGGAGCTCCTACAATGAGCAGTTCTTC.

The chain is built from TRBV2 and TRBJ1-5; D perhaps matches TRBD1 (6 bases). The V gene lost 1 base and the J gene lost 6 bases, with 10 bases spanning the gap. This CDR3 comprises 14 residues. Germline values: CDR1 SNHLY, CDR2 FYNNEI. CDR3 residues: CASSEGDISQPQHF. CDR3 coding DNA: TGTGCCAGCAGTGAAGGGGACATCAGTCAGCCCCAGCATTTT.

This clone appeared a single time. V is TRBV5-1 and J is TRBJ2-7; TRBD1 aligns across 8 bases. This CDR3 region has 17 residues. V shed 2 bases and J 0 bases; nucleotides not matched to a gene: 10. From germline, CDR1 is SGHRS and CDR2 YFSETQ. This CDR3 is CASSFGTGPSFSYEQYF. The CDR3 bases are TGCGCCAGCAGCTTCGGGACAGGCCCATCCTTCTCCTACGAGCAGTACTTC.

The chain joins TRBV29-1 to TRBJ2-3; D is unresolved. Trimming took off 4 bases at V and 0 bases at J, with 11 bases between the two ends. The CDR3 consists of 14 residues. Germline CDR1 is SQVTM and CDR2 is ANQGSEA. The CDR3 reads CSVARGTSTDTQYF. The CDR3 DNA sequence: TGCAGCGTTGCTCGAGGTACCAGCACAGATACGCAGTATTTT.

The V and J genes are TRBV11-2 and TRBJ2-3; possible D gene TRBD1, 5 bases. CDR1 and CDR2 (germline): SGHAT, FQNNGV. The CDR3 loop spans 13 amino acids. V was cut by 5 bases and J by 4 bases, with 10 bases left in between. CDR3 amino acids: CASSMTDADTQYF. The CDR3 bases are TGTGCCAGCAGCATGACAGATGCAGATACGCAGTATTTT. Complete variable domain (other parts from reference TRBV11-2 and TRBJ2-3): EAGVAQSPRYKIIEKRQSVAFWCNPISGHATLYWYQQILGQGPKLLIQFQNNGVVDDSQLPKDRFSAERLKGVDSTLKIQPAKLEDSAVYLCASSMTDADTQYFGPGTRLTVL.

To note about this clone: Other DNA sequences in this specimen translate into the identical CDR3. DNA of the CDR3: TGTGCCAGCAGTGAGAATGTCCCCTACGAGCAGTACTTC. Translation gives CASSENVPYEQYF. The J gene is TRBJ2-7, the V gene TRBV6-1; no reliable D call. Looked up from germline, CDR1 is MNHNS and CDR2 is SASEGT. With 3 bases removed from V and 2 bases from J, the gap between germline ends came to 8 bases. The CDR3 runs 13 residues.

The rearrangement links TRBV5-1 to TRBJ1-1; 9 bases match TRBD1. This CDR3 contains 18 residues. V trimming: 4 bases; J trimming: 3 bases; junction bases outside the gene matches: 16. Germline CDR1 and CDR2: SGHRS and YFSETQ. CDR3 amino acids: CASSIQPPGQGIYTEAFF. The DNA of the CDR3 is TGCGCCAGCAGCATTCAACCGCCGGGACAGGGAATATACACTGAAGCTTTCTTT.

The gene calls are TRBV6-6 and TRBJ2-7; possibly TRBD2 for D (6 bases). The CDR3 is made up of 14 amino acids. Trimming took off 7 bases at V and 3 bases at J, with 16 bases between the two ends. Germline lookup yields CDR1 MNHNY and CDR2 SVGAGI (reference sequence). DNA of the CDR3: TGTGCCAGCACCAATGGGGGAGGAAGCTACGAGCAGTACTTC. Amino acid sequence: CASTNGGGSYEQYF.